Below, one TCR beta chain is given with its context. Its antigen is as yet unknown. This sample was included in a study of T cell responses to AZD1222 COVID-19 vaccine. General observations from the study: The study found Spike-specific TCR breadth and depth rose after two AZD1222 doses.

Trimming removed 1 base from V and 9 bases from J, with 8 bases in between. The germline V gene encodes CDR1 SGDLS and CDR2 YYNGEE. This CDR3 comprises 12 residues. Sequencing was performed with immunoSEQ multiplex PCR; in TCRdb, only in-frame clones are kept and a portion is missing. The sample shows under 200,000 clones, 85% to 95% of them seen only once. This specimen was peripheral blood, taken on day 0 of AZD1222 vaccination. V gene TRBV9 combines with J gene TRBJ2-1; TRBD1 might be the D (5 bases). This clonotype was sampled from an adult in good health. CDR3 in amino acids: CASSVTGVEQFF. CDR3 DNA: TGTGCCAGCAGCGTAACAGGCGTTGAGCAGTTCTTC.